This T cell receptor (beta chain) was recorded in a study of T cells after yellow fever vaccination. Study-wide results and limits: Booster samples showed a return of most primary-vaccination clones (around 96% CD4, around 85% CD8).

This clonotype showed up just a few times. It was through 5'RACE template switching that TCR cDNA was made, with a universal primer site and UMIs added. MiXCR was run by TCRdb on the 5' RACE reads, yielding one entry per CDR3 protein. The top ten clones hold 20% to 25% of a sample with roughly 85,000 distinct CDR3 sequences, more than 10% of them seen once. The TCR was taken from a man aged 18 to 29 who received the YFV17D yellow fever vaccine. The sequencing used CD8+ T cells not binding an NS4B(214-222) dextramer, sorted from PBMCs, collected less than 25 days after the first yellow fever vaccination.

The CDR3 DNA follows: TGTGCCAGCAGTGAAGTAACAGGGGCTGCAAGCTACACCTTC. It translates to CASSEVTGAASYTF. This chain connects TRBV6-1 to TRBJ1-2, with 7 bases aligning to TRBD1. This CDR3 is 14 amino acids long. Germline loops: CDR1 MNHNS, CDR2 SASEGT. V shed 1 base, J shed 9 bases, and the junction held 8 bases outside the gene matches.